A single sample is the source of the 19 T cell receptor beta chains below, sequenced in a study of T cell clones after liver transplantation. Sequencing used immunoSEQ multiplex PCR; TCRdb keeps in-frame clones, though not all of them. This table has roughly 100,000 clones, approximately 78% appearing once. The input for sequencing was CD4+ T cells from blood, taken before liver transplant. Every receptor here comes from a human donor who received a liver transplant.

The chain joins TRBV9 to TRBJ1-2; D gene ambiguous. CDR3 length: 13 amino acids. Germline CDR1 and CDR2: SGDLS and YYNGEE. Deletions cut 0 bases from V and 2 bases from J, with 5 bases between. CDR3 bases: TGTGCCAGCAGCGTAGATGAAAACTATGGCTACACCTTC. Protein sequence: CASSVDENYGYTF. Based on the CDR3 plus reference TRBV9 and TRBJ1-2, the full variable domain is DSGVTQTPKHLITATGQRVTLRCSPRSGDLSVYWYQQSLDQGLQFLIQYYNGEERAKGNILERFSAQQFPDLHSELNLSSLELGDSALYFCASSVDENYGYTFGSGTRLTVV.

The chain recombines TRBV28 with TRBJ1-5, with TRBD1 matching 8 bases. The CDR3 contains 15 residues. CDR1 MDHEN and CDR2 SYDVKM come from the germline V gene. V shed 6 bases and J 11 bases; nucleotides not matched to a gene: 15. CDR3 in amino acids: CASRPTGGGIESQHF. The DNA for the CDR3 is TGTGCCAGCAGACCCACAGGGGGGGGCATTGAGTCCCAGCATTTT.

The chain joins TRBV2 to TRBJ2-7; D might be TRBD2 (6 bases). Germline CDR1 is SNHLY and CDR2 is FYNNEI. This CDR3 has 17 residues. V lost 5 bases and J 4 bases, leaving 24 bases between the germline ends. The CDR3, as DNA: TGTGCCAGCAGTAGGCGTGGAGGCGGGGAGAATAGGTACGAGCAGTACTTC. Protein: CASSRRGGGENRYEQYF. Variable domain in full (rest from reference TRBV2 and TRBJ2-7): EPEVTQTPSHQVTQMGQEVILRCVPISNHLYFYWYRQILGQKVEFLVSFYNNEISEKSEIFDDQFSVERPDGSNFTLKIRSTKLEDSAMYFCASSRRGGGENRYEQYFGPGTRLTVT.

The chain links TRBV28 to TRBJ2-7; weak D call: TRBD2 (6 bases). Germline V CDR1 and CDR2: MDHEN, SYDVKM. V was clipped by 10 bases and J by 4 bases, with 14 bases between them. This CDR3 is built from 12 residues. The CDR3 loop is CAKRRRGYEQYF. The CDR3 region has the DNA TGTGCCAAGCGACGGCGGGGATACGAGCAGTACTTC.

This chain connects TRBV18 to TRBJ2-5; TRBD1 matches 8 bases. With V trimmed by 5 bases and J by 2 bases, 7 bases remained unmatched. The CDR3 has 15 amino acids. Germline values: CDR1 KGHSH, CDR2 LQKENI. The CDR3 reads CASSSTGTGQETQYF. As DNA, the CDR3 is TGTGCCAGCTCATCAACCGGGACAGGACAAGAGACCCAGTACTTC. The whole variable domain, remainder taken from reference TRBV18 and TRBJ2-5, is NAGVMQNPRHLVRRRGQEARLRCSPMKGHSHVYWYRQLPEEGLKFMVYLQKENIIDESGMPKERFSAEFPKEGPSILRIQQVVRGDSAAYFCASSSTGTGQETQYFGPGTRLLVL.

The J gene is TRBJ1-2, the V gene TRBV27; a possible D gene is TRBD1 (6 bases). From germline, CDR1 is MNHEY and CDR2 SMNVEV (reference sequence). V lost 2 bases to trimming and J lost 6 bases, with 10 bases between them. The CDR3 runs to 13 residues. As DNA, the CDR3 is TGTGCCAGCAGTTTAATGGGGGGCAATGGCTACACCTTC. Translated, it gives CASSLMGGNGYTF.

This sequence joins TRBV18 and TRBJ1-3; D gene ambiguous. Germline-derived CDR1 and CDR2 are KGHSH and LQKENI. The V end was cut by 5 bases, the J end by 2 bases, with 16 bases between. The CDR3 has 16 amino acids. Written as DNA, the CDR3 is TGTGCCAGCTCATCCGCCCGGCACGGGCCTGGAAACACCATATATTTT. Translating gives CASSSARHGPGNTIYF.

This clone was detected a few times. This rearrangement joins TRBV28 to TRBJ1-2; no clear D. The CDR3 length is 15 residues. CDR1 is MDHEN and CDR2 is SYDVKM in the germline V gene. V was shortened by 2 bases and J by 0 bases, with 10 bases between the two germline ends. Here the CDR3 reads CASSLSTGSNYGYTF. The CDR3 nucleotides read TGTGCCAGCAGTTTAAGTACGGGCTCTAACTATGGCTACACCTTC.

The chain combines TRBV5-5 with TRBJ1-4; D gene unclear. V was pared by 0 bases and J by 4 bases, with 7 bases between. CDR3 length equals 14 residues. Germline V gives CDR1 SGHKS, CDR2 YYEKEE (reference sequence). CDR3 sequence (DNA): TGTGCCAGCAGCTTGGCTCGAGGTAATGAAAAACTGTTTTTT. It is translated as CASSLARGNEKLFF.

This clone has more than one count but fewer than ten. The V and J genes are TRBV2 and TRBJ2-7, with D tentatively TRBD2 (5 bases). The CDR3 contains 13 residues. CDR1 and CDR2 (germline): SNHLY, FYNNEI. V was clipped by 0 bases and J by 3 bases, with 6 bases between them. The CDR3 is CASSEAEGYEQYF. In DNA, the CDR3 is TGTGCCAGCAGTGAAGCAGAGGGCTACGAGCAGTACTTC.

The V call is TRBV5-4, the J call TRBJ1-1; 7 nucleotides agree with TRBD1. Trimming cost V 4 bases and J 1 base; bases outside gene matches: 10. The CDR3 runs 16 residues. The germline V gene encodes CDR1 SGHNT and CDR2 YYREEE (reference sequence). CDR3 DNA: TGTGCCAGCAGCCCGGTAGGGGGCCTCGGGAACACTGAAGCTTTCTTT. This translates into CASSPVGGLGNTEAFF.

The V gene is TRBV7-2, the J gene TRBJ2-7; the D gene could be TRBD1 or TRBD2 (6 bases each). Germline assignment: CDR1 SGHTA and CDR2 FQGNSA. V lost 5 bases and J lost 3, with 20 bases in between. The CDR3 runs 16 residues. DNA of the CDR3: TGTGCCAGCAGCCCACAGGGACTCTTAATGAACTACGAGCAGTACTTC. It specifies CASSPQGLLMNYEQYF.

The chain has TRBV15 and TRBJ2-4; tentative D call: TRBD2 (6 bases). The V gene lost 5 bases and the J gene lost 0 bases, with 20 bases spanning the gap. CDR1 is LNHNV, CDR2 YYDKDF, per germline (reference sequence). This CDR3 has 18 residues. CDR3 DNA sequence: TGTGCCACCAGCGCCCCTCCCCGGGGGTGGGAAGCCAAAAACATTCAGTACTTC. It specifies CATSAPPRGWEAKNIQYF.

The chain has TRBV5-1 and TRBJ2-7; D gene uncertain. The CDR3 is 14 amino acids. Germline CDR1 reads SGHRS; CDR2 reads YFSETQ. With 0 bases removed from V and 0 bases from J, the gap between germline ends came to 7 bases. The CDR3 DNA reads as TGCGCCAGCAGCTTGGCGCAAAGCTCCTACGAGCAGTACTTC. Translating it yields CASSLAQSSYEQYF.

The chain links TRBV30 to TRBJ2-1; D gene uncertain. From germline, CDR1 is GTSNPN and CDR2 SVGIG (reference sequence). Trimming removed 0 bases from V and 7 bases from J, with 4 bases in between. The CDR3 is made up of 11 amino acids. CDR3 coding DNA: TGTGCCTGGAGTGTACTTAATGAGCAGTTCTTC. Amino acids: CAWSVLNEQFF.

This clone was seen just once. The rearrangement joins TRBV28 to TRBJ1-5; TRBD1 agrees at 7 bases. The CDR3 covers 18 residues. Looked up from germline, CDR1 is MDHEN and CDR2 is SYDVKM. V dropped 4 bases and J dropped 2; count of bases not matched to a gene: 14. For the CDR3, the DNA is TGTGCCAGCAGTTCTCACTCCAGGGGGGGCGCTGGCAATCAGCCCCAGCATTTT. Amino acid sequence: CASSSHSRGGAGNQPQHF.

The table lists this clone with a count of one. V is TRBV27 and J is TRBJ1-5; the D gene is possibly TRBD1 (6 bases). Germline-derived CDR1 and CDR2 are MNHEY and SMNVEV (reference sequence). The CDR3 runs to 16 residues. The V end lost 3 bases, the J end lost 2 bases, and 14 bases lay between the germline ends. DNA for the CDR3: TGTGCCAGCAGTTTGGGGGCGGGGGCTGGCAATCAGCCCCAGCATTTT. Translating it yields CASSLGAGAGNQPQHF.

The chain has TRBV18 and TRBJ1-3; no reliable D call. Germline-derived CDR1 and CDR2 are KGHSH and LQKENI. V was clipped by 2 bases and J by 0 bases, with 8 bases between them. The CDR3 is 15 residues long. For the CDR3, the DNA is TGTGCCAGCTCACCAAACACACTCTCTGGAAACACCATATATTTT. Residues: CASSPNTLSGNTIYF.

The V and J genes are TRBV5-1 and TRBJ1-6, with D unclear. Germline loops: CDR1 SGHRS, CDR2 YFSETQ. V gave up 0 bases and J gave up 8 bases, with 15 bases separating them. The CDR3 has 16 residues. CDR3 loop: CASSLADGRSHSPLHF. The CDR3 bases are TGCGCCAGCAGCTTGGCCGATGGCAGGTCTCATTCACCCCTCCACTTT.